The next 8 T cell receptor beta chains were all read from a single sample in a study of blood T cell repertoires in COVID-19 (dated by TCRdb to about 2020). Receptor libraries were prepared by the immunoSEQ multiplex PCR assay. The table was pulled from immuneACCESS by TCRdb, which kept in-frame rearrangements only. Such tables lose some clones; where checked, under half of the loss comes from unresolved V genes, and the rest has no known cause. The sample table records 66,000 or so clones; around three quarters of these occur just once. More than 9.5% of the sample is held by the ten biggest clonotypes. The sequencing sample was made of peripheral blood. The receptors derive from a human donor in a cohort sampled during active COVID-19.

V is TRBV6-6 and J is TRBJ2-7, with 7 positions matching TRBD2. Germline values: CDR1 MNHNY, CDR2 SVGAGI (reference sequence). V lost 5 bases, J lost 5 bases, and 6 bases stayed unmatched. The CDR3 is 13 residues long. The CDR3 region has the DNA TGTGCCAGCAGTCCCCGGACTAGAAACGAGCAGTACTTC. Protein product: CASSPRTRNEQYF.

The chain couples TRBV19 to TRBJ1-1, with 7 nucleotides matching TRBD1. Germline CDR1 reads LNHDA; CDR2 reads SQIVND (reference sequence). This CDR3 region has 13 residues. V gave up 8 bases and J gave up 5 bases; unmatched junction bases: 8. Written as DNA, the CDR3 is TGTGCCAGTCGCCAGGGGGTCGAGACTGAAGCTTTCTTT. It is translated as CASRQGVETEAFF.

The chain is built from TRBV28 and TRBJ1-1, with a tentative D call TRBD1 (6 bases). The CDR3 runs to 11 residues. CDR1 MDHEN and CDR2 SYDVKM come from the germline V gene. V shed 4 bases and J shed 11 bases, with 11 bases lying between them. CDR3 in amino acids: CASSSTGLAFF. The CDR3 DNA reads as TGTGCCAGCAGTTCCACAGGGCTCGCTTTCTTT.

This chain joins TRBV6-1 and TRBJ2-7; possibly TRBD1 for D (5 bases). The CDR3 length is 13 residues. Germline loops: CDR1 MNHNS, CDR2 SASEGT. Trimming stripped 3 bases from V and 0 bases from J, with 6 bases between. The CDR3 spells CASSDDSSYEQYF. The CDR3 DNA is TGTGCCAGCAGTGATGACAGCTCCTACGAGCAGTACTTC.

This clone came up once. The CDR3 sequence: CASSVGPTGGPGELFF. The CDR3 DNA reads TGTGCCAGCAGCGTAGGTCCGACAGGGGGCCCCGGGGAGCTGTTTTTT. The chain joins TRBV9 to TRBJ2-2; the match to TRBD1 covers 10 bases. The CDR3 totals 16 residues. Germline-derived CDR1 and CDR2 are SGDLS and YYNGEE. The junction had 5 bases not matched to a gene; V was cut back by 0 bases and J by 6 bases.

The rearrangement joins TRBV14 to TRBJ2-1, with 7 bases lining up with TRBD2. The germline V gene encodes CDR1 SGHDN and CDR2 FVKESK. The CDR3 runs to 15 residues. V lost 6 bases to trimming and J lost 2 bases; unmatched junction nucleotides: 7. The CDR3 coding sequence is TGTGCCAGCAGTCAACAGCGGGGAGCCTACAATGAGCAGTTCTTC. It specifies CASSQQRGAYNEQFF.

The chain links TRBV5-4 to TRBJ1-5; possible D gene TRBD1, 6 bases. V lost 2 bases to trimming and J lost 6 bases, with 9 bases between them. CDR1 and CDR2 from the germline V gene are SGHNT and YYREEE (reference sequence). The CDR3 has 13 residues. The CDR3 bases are TGTGCCAGCAGCTTACAGGGCACTCAGCCCCAGCATTTT. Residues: CASSLQGTQPQHF.

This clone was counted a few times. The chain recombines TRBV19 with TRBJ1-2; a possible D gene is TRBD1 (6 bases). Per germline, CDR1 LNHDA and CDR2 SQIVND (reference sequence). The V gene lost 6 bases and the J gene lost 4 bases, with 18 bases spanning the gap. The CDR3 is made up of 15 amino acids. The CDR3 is CASSEPGRGPYGYTF. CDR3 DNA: TGTGCCAGTAGCGAACCGGGCAGGGGCCCCTATGGCTACACCTTC.